One T cell receptor beta chain is described in this entry. Its antigen is not known. Sequencing was performed with immunoSEQ multiplex PCR; in TCRdb, only in-frame clones are kept and a portion is missing. The table records more than 120,000 clones, approximately 90% of them present only once. This sample is drawn from a study of Ad26.COV2.S vaccination and SARS-CoV-2 variants. Overall study results and limits: Spike-specific CD8+ and CD4+ T cell responses reportedly showed substantial breadth after vaccination. Placebo recipients trailed vaccine recipients in spike-specific TCR breadth. Participants given vaccine showed non-spike TCR breadth similar to that of placebo recipients. TCR breadth and depth estimates may have understated total T cell responses.

CDR3 size: 14 residues. CDR1 is SGHAT, CDR2 FQNNGV, per germline. The specimen comprised peripheral blood, sampled after recovery from COVID-19. The chain uses TRBV11-2 and TRBJ2-1; D not certain. The TCR was taken from a human donor who had recovered from COVID-19. The CDR3, as DNA: TGTGCGGAAGCCCAGAGGTCGGCTATCAATGAGCAGTTCTTC. Encoded protein: CAEAQRSAINEQFF.